This T cell receptor beta chain was captured in a study of identical twins. One entry per CDR3 protein, called by TCRdb with MiXCR from the 5' RACE reads. There are fewer than 900,000 distinct CDR3 sequences in the sample; about 20% occur only once, and roughly 4% lies in the top ten. V was clipped by 7 bases and J by 1 base; unmatched bases: 10. Germline CDR1 is SQVTM and CDR2 is ANQGSEA. The CDR3 length is 16 residues. Only healthy Caucasians were included as donors. In addition, the sample was reused for a study of T cells expressing NK-cell markers. This second report adds: All TCR beta repertoires analysed originated from sorted CD3+CD56+NKG2C+, CD3+CD56+NKG2C- and CD3+CD56-NKG2C+ T cells. In several donors, dominant clonotypes made up about 28.3-65% of CD3+CD56-NKG2C+ cells.

The chain uses TRBV29-1 and TRBJ2-1; 10 bases are a match to TRBD2. The TCR comes from a woman aged 18-29 years in good health. What was sequenced was PBMCs. CDR3 in DNA: TGCAGCGGGGGACAACTAGCGGGAACGTCCTACAATGAGCAGTTCTTC. Its translation: CSGGQLAGTSYNEQFF.